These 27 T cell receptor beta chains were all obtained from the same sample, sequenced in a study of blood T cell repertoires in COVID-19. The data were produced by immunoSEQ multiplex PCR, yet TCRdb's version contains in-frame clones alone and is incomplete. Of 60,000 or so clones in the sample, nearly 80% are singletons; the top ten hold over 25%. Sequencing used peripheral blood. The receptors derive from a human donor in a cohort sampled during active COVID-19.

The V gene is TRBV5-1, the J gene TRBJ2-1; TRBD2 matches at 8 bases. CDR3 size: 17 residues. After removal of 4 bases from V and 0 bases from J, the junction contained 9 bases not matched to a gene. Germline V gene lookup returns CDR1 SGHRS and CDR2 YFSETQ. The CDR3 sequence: CASSRTSSLHSYNEQFF. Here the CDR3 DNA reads TGCGCCAGCAGCCGGACTAGCTCCTTACACTCCTACAATGAGCAGTTCTTC.

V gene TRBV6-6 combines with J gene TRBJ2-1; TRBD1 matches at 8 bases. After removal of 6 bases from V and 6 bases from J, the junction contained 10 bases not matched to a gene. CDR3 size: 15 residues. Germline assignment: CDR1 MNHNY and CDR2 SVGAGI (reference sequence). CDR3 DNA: TGTGCCAGCAGAAAGGGACAGGATTTCGGCAATGAGCAGTTCTTC. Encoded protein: CASRKGQDFGNEQFF.

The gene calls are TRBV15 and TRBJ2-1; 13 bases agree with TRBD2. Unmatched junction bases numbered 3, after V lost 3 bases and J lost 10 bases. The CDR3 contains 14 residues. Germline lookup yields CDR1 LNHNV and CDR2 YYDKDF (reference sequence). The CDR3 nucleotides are TGTGCCACCAGCAGGGGGACTAGCGGGAACGAGCAGTTCTTC. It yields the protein CATSRGTSGNEQFF.

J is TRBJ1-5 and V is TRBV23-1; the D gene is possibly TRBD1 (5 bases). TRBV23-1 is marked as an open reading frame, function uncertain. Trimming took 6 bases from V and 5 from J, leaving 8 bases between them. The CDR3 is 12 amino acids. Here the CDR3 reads CASRTADQPQHF. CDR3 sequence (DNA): TGCGCCAGCAGGACAGCTGATCAGCCCCAGCATTTT.

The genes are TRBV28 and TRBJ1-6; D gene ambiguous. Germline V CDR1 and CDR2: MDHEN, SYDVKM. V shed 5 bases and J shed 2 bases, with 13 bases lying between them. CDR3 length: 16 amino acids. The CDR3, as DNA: TGTGCCAGCAGTCGGCCCGAGGCTACCTATAATTCACCCCTCCACTTT. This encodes CASSRPEATYNSPLHF.

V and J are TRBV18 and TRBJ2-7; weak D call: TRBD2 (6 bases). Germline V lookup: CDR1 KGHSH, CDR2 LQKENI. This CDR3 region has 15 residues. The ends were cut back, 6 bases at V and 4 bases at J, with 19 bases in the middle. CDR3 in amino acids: CASSPGTVDSYEQYF. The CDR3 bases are TGTGCCAGCTCCCCCGGGACTGTGGACTCTTACGAGCAGTACTTC.

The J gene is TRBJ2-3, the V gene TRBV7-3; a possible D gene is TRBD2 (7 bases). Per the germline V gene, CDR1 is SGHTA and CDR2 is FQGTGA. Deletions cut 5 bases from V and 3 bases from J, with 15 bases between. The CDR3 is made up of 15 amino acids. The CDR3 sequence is CASSAGEGGTDTQYF. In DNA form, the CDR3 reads TGTGCCAGCAGCGCCGGAGAGGGGGGGACAGATACGCAGTATTTT. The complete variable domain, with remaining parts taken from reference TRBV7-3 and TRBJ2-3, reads GAGVSQTPSNKVTEKGKYVELRCDPISGHTALYWYRQSLGQGPEFLIYFQGTGAADDSGLPNDRFFAVRPEGSVSTLKIQRTERGDSAVYLCASSAGEGGTDTQYFGPGTRLTVL.

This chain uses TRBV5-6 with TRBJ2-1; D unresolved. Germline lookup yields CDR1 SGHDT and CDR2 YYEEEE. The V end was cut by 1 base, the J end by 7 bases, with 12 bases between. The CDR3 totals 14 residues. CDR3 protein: CASSLFSVRNEQFF. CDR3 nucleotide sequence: TGTGCCAGCAGCTTGTTTAGTGTCAGGAATGAGCAGTTCTTC. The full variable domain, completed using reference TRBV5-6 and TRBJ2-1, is DAGVTQSPTHLIKTRGQQVTLRCSPKSGHDTVSWYQQALGQGPQFIFQYYEEEERQRGNFPDRFSGHQFPNYSSELNVNALLLGDSALYLCASSLFSVRNEQFFGPGTRLTVL.

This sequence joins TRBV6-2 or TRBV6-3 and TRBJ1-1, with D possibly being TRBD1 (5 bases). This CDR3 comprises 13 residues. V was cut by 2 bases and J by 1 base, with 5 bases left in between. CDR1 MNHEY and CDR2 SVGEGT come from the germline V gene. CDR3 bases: TGTGCCAGCAGTTACACAGGGAACACTGAAGCTTTCTTT. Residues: CASSYTGNTEAFF.

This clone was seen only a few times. The CDR3 nucleotides are TGTGCCACAACTCCACGGGGGAAGTCCTACAATGAGCAGTTCTTC. It translates to CATTPRGKSYNEQFF. The chain uses TRBV15 and TRBJ2-1; perhaps TRBD2 as D (6 bases). Germline V gives CDR1 LNHNV, CDR2 YYDKDF (reference sequence). The CDR3 extends over 15 amino acids. Between the trimmed V and J ends, which lost 9 bases and 1 base, there was a span of 16 bases.

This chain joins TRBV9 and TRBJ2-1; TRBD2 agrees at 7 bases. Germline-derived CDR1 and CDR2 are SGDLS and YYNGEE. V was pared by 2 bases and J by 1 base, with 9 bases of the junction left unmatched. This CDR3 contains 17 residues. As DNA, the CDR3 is TGTGCCAGCAGCGTGGGAGGGACTACCCTTTCCTACAATGAGCAGTTCTTC. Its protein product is CASSVGGTTLSYNEQFF. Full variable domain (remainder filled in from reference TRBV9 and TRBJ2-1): DSGVTQTPKHLITATGQRVTLRCSPRSGDLSVYWYQQSLDQGLQFLIQYYNGEERAKGNILERFSAQQFPDLHSELNLSSLELGDSALYFCASSVGGTTLSYNEQFFGPGTRLTVL.

This chain's CDR3 is CASSPGLLGEQYF. Written as DNA, the CDR3 is TGCGCCAGCAGCCCGGGACTCTTGGGCGAGCAGTACTTC. The J gene is TRBJ2-7, the V gene TRBV5-1, with D perhaps matching TRBD2 (6 bases). Germline values: CDR1 SGHRS, CDR2 YFSETQ. Deletions cut 4 bases from V and 6 bases from J, with 14 bases between. This CDR3 has 13 amino acids.

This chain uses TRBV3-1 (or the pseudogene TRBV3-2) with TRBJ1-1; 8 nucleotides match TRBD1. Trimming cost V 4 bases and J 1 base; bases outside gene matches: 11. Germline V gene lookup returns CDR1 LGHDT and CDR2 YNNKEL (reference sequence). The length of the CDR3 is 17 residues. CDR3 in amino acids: CASSPIDRGTSNTEAFF. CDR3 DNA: TGTGCCAGCAGCCCAATTGACAGGGGCACGTCGAACACTGAAGCTTTCTTT.

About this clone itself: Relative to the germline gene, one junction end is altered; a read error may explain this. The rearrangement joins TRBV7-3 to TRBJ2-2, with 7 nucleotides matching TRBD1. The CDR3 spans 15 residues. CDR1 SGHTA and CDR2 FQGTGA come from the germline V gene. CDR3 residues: CASSLRDSNIGELFF. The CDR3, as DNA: TGTGCCAGCAGCTTACGGGACAGTAACATCGGGGAGCTGTTTTTT.

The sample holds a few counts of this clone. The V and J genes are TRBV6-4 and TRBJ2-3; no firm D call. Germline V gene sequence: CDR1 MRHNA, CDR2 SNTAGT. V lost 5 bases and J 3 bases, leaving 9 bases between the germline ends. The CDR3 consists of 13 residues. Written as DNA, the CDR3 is TGTGCCAGCAGTACCCAAACTACAGATACGCAGTATTTT. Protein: CASSTQTTDTQYF.

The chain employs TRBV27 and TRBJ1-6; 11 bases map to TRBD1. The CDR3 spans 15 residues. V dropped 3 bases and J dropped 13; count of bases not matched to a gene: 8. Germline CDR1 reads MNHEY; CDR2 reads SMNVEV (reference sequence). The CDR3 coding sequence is TGTGCCAGCAGTTTCCTTGGACAGGGGGCCCCGCCCCTCCACTTT. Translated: CASSFLGQGAPPLHF.

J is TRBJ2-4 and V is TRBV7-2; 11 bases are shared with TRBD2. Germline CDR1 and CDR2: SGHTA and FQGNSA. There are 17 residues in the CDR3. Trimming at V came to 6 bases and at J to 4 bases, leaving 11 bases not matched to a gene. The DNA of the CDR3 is TGTGCCAGCAGTCGGACGTCCGGGACTAGCGGAAAAAACATTCAGTACTTC. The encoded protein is CASSRTSGTSGKNIQYF.

CDR3 region: CASSLGDTHTGELFF. For the CDR3, the DNA is TGTGCCAGCAGCTTAGGAGACACCCACACCGGGGAGCTGTTTTTT. The J gene is TRBJ2-2, the V gene TRBV7-9; D not certain. Germline loops: CDR1 SEHNR, CDR2 FQNEAQ (reference sequence). The germline V and J ends were trimmed by 1 base and 3 bases, with 9 bases remaining between them. This CDR3 has 15 amino acids.

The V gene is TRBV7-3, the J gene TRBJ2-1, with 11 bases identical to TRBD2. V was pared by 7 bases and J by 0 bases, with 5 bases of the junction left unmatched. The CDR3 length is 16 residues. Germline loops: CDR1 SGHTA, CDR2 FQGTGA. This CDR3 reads CASTPSGGSSYNEQFF. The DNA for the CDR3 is TGTGCCAGCACCCCTAGCGGGGGGAGCTCCTACAATGAGCAGTTCTTC. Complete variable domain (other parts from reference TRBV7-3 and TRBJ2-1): GAGVSQTPSNKVTEKGKYVELRCDPISGHTALYWYRQSLGQGPEFLIYFQGTGAADDSGLPNDRFFAVRPEGSVSTLKIQRTERGDSAVYLCASTPSGGSSYNEQFFGPGTRLTVL.

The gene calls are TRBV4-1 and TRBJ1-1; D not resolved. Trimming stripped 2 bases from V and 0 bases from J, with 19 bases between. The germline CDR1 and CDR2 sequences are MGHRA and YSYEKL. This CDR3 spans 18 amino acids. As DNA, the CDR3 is TGCGCCAGCAGCCAATTATACAGCCGGAAGAAAATGAACACTGAAGCTTTCTTT. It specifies CASSQLYSRKKMNTEAFF.

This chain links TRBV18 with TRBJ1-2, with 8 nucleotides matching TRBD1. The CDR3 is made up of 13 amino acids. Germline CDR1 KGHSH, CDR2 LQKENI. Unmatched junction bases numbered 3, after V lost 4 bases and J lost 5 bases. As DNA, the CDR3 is TGTGCCAGCTCACTCGGACAGGGATATGGCTACACCTTC. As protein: CASSLGQGYGYTF.

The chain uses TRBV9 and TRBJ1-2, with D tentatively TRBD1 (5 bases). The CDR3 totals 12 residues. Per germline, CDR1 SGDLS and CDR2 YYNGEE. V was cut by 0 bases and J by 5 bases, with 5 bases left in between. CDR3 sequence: CASSVGQYGYTF. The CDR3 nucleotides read TGTGCCAGCAGCGTAGGACAGTATGGCTACACCTTC.

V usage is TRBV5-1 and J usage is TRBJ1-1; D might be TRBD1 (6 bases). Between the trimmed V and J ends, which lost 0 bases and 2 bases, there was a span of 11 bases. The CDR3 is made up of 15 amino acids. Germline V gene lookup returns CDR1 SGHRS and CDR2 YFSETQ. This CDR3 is CASSLEGGDNTEAFF. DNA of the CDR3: TGCGCCAGCAGCTTGGAAGGGGGAGACAACACTGAAGCTTTCTTT.

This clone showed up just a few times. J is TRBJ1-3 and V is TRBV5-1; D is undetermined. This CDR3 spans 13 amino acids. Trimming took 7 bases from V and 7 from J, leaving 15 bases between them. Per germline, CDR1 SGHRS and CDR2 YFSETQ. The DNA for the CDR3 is TGCGCCAGCCAAGAGGAGGGAGGGAACACCATATATTTT. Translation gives CASQEEGGNTIYF. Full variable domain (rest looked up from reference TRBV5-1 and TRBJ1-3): KAGVTQTPRYLIKTRGQQVTLSCSPISGHRSVSWYQQTPGQGLQFLFEYFSETQRNKGNFPGRFSGRQFSNSRSEMNVSTLELGDSALYLCASQEEGGNTIYFGEGSWLTVV.

The CDR3 coding sequence is TGTGCCAGCAGCACGGGACTAGCGGGGTACTACGAGCAGTACTTC. This encodes CASSTGLAGYYEQYF. The chain recombines TRBV11-2 with TRBJ2-7; 13 bases are shared with TRBD2. V shed 5 bases, J shed 3 bases, and the junction held 4 bases outside the gene matches. This CDR3 spans 15 amino acids. Germline CDR1 is SGHAT and CDR2 is FQNNGV.

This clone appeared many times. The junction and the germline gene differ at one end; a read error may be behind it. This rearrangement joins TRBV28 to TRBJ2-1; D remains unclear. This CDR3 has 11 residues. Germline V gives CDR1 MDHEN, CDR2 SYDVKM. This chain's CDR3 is CASSIGGLKIF. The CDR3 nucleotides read TGTGCCAGCAGCATCGGTGGTTTAAAGATCTTC.

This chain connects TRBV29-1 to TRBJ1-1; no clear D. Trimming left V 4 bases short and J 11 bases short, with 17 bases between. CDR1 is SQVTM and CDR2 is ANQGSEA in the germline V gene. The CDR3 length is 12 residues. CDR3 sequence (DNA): TGCAGCGTTGGAGGGATTGGGCTTGAGGCTTTCTTT. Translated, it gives CSVGGIGLEAFF.